The 18 T cell receptor beta chains listed next were all sequenced from one sample in a study of blood T cell repertoires in COVID-19. Here immunoSEQ multiplex PCR was the method, and the copy in TCRdb shows in-frame clones only, minus some. The data show about 270,000 clones, around 87% seen once. Sequencing was performed on PBMCs or T cells enriched from blood (not recorded which). These receptors were obtained from a woman aged 18-29 years who had recovered from COVID-19.

The chain joins TRBV18 to TRBJ1-2; TRBD1 is a possible D gene (5 bases). With 0 bases removed from V and 4 bases from J, the gap between germline ends came to 12 bases. Germline V gene lookup returns CDR1 KGHSH and CDR2 LQKENI. The CDR3 length is 15 residues. The CDR3: CASSPPSGTVYGYTF. The CDR3 DNA sequence: TGTGCCAGCTCACCACCTTCAGGGACTGTCTATGGCTACACCTTC.

The chain carries TRBV29-1 and TRBJ2-5; the match to TRBD2 covers 7 bases. Germline V CDR1 and CDR2: SQVTM, ANQGSEA. Germline trimming cut 4 bases from V and 5 bases from J; bases unmatched to any gene: 7. This CDR3 region has 13 residues. The CDR3 sequence: CSVAERGGETQYF. CDR3 DNA: TGCAGCGTTGCCGAGCGGGGCGGTGAGACCCAGTACTTC.

V gene TRBV6-5 combines with J gene TRBJ2-7; tentative D call: TRBD2 (6 bases). The germline CDR1 and CDR2 sequences are MNHEY and SVGAGI. V was shortened by 7 bases and J by 0 bases, with 16 bases between the two germline ends. The CDR3 consists of 15 residues. DNA of the CDR3: TGTGCCAGCAAATATTATAGCGGTGACTCCTACGAGCAGTACTTC. Translating gives CASKYYSGDSYEQYF.

The table lists this clone with a count of one. This chain joins TRBV5-6 and TRBJ2-3; D possibly corresponds to TRBD2 (6 bases). The germline V gene encodes CDR1 SGHDT and CDR2 YYEEEE. CDR3 length: 16 amino acids. Trimming took off 3 bases at V and 2 bases at J, with 16 bases between the two ends. The CDR3 sequence is CASSSNLWTITDTQYF. DNA for the CDR3: TGTGCCAGCAGCTCCAACCTTTGGACTATCACAGATACGCAGTATTTT.

The chain uses TRBV2 and TRBJ1-6; D remains unclear. Trimming took off 1 base at V and 15 bases at J, with 10 bases between the two ends. The germline CDR1 and CDR2 sequences are SNHLY and FYNNEI. The CDR3 has 12 amino acids. CDR3 region: CASSEVSGNLHF. CDR3 bases: TGTGCCAGCAGTGAAGTTTCGGGAAACCTCCACTTT.

The rearrangement uses TRBV10-3 and TRBJ2-1, with a weak D call TRBD2 (6 bases). This CDR3 spans 17 amino acids. CDR1 is ENHRY, CDR2 SYGVKD, per germline. Trimming shortened V by 0 bases and J by 4 bases, and 16 bases separated the two germline ends. The CDR3 coding sequence is TGTGCCATCAGTGAGTCGACCGCAGGCGGGATATACAATGAGCAGTTCTTC. Its translation is CAISESTAGGIYNEQFF.

V gene TRBV5-1 combines with J gene TRBJ2-3, with 9 positions matching TRBD1. The CDR3 is 15 amino acids. With V trimmed by 4 bases and J by 4 bases, 7 bases remained unmatched. In germline, CDR1 is SGHRS, CDR2 YFSETQ. Written as DNA, the CDR3 is TGCGCCAGCAGCGGAATGACAGGGGGGGCAGATACGCAGTATTTT. Protein product: CASSGMTGGADTQYF.

The chain couples TRBV5-1 to TRBJ2-6; 11 bases line up with TRBD1. This CDR3 has 19 residues. Looked up from germline, CDR1 is SGHRS and CDR2 is YFSETQ. Trimming removed 4 bases from V and 2 bases from J; junction bases left unmatched: 11. As DNA, the CDR3 is TGCGCCAGCAGCGTGGGGGACAGGGGGTTTTTAGCTGGGGCCAACGTCCTGACTTTC. It yields the protein CASSVGDRGFLAGANVLTF. The whole variable domain, remainder taken from reference TRBV5-1 and TRBJ2-6, is KAGVTQTPRYLIKTRGQQVTLSCSPISGHRSVSWYQQTPGQGLQFLFEYFSETQRNKGNFPGRFSGRQFSNSRSEMNVSTLELGDSALYLCASSVGDRGFLAGANVLTFGAGSRLTVL.

The rearrangement joins TRBV12-5 to TRBJ1-1, with 7 bases matching TRBD1. Germline-derived CDR1 and CDR2 are LGHNT and FRNRAP. After removal of 1 base from V and 1 base from J, the junction contained 6 bases not matched to a gene. The CDR3 runs 16 residues. The CDR3 loop reads CASGLDRGQRNTEAFF. The CDR3 nucleotides read TGTGCTAGTGGTTTGGACCGGGGACAGAGGAACACTGAAGCTTTCTTT.

The rearrangement uses TRBV7-6 and TRBJ2-1, with 8 bases that match TRBD1. V shed 3 bases and J 0 bases; nucleotides not matched to a gene: 4. Germline lookup yields CDR1 SGHVS and CDR2 FNYEAQ. The CDR3 runs 16 residues. CDR3 sequence: CASSFGQGASYNEQFF. CDR3 in DNA: TGTGCCAGCAGCTTTGGGCAGGGGGCCTCCTACAATGAGCAGTTCTTC.

This rearrangement joins TRBV5-1 to TRBJ2-5; a possible D gene is TRBD2 (6 bases). This CDR3 region has 13 residues. Trimming shortened V by 2 bases and J by 5 bases, and 10 bases separated the two germline ends. CDR1 is SGHRS, CDR2 YFSETQ, per germline. CDR3 protein: CASSLRTMETQYF. For the CDR3, the DNA is TGCGCCAGCAGCTTAAGGACTATGGAGACCCAGTACTTC.

The V gene is TRBV3-1 (or the pseudogene TRBV3-2), the J gene TRBJ2-1; 11 bases agree with TRBD1. Germline values: CDR1 LGHDT, CDR2 YNNKEL (reference sequence). The CDR3 extends over 14 amino acids. V lost 4 bases and J lost 12; bases outside the gene matches: 8. The CDR3 DNA reads as TGTGCCAGCAGCCCCGGACAGGGGGCAGTCAGGCAGTTCTTC. Encoded protein: CASSPGQGAVRQFF.

A single count supports this clone. This rearrangement joins TRBV28 to TRBJ1-5; D gene uncertain. The V end was cut by 7 bases, the J end by 3 bases, with 10 bases between. The CDR3 loop spans 13 amino acids. Germline CDR1 and CDR2: MDHEN and SYDVKM. DNA of the CDR3: TGTGCCAGCATCCGGGATGTCAATCAGCCCCAGCATTTT. Translation: CASIRDVNQPQHF.

V and J are TRBV7-3 and TRBJ2-1, with 9 bases fitting TRBD1. The V segment lost 5 bases and the J segment 3 bases; nucleotides outside the gene matches: 5. The CDR3 is 15 amino acids. Germline values: CDR1 SGHTA, CDR2 FQGTGA. The CDR3 loop is CASSPRTGDYNEQFF. CDR3 nucleotides: TGTGCCAGCAGCCCCAGGACAGGGGACTACAATGAGCAGTTCTTC. Drawing the rest from reference TRBV7-3 and TRBJ2-1, the complete variable domain is GAGVSQTPSNKVTEKGKYVELRCDPISGHTALYWYRQSLGQGPEFLIYFQGTGAADDSGLPNDRFFAVRPEGSVSTLKIQRTERGDSAVYLCASSPRTGDYNEQFFGPGTRLTVL.

The chain carries TRBV4-1 and TRBJ2-5; D is possibly TRBD1 (6 bases). Germline V CDR1 and CDR2: MGHRA, YSYEKL. V dropped 4 bases and J dropped 0 bases, with 18 bases sitting between them. The CDR3 contains 17 residues. The CDR3 region is CASSRSRTEINQETQYF. CDR3 in DNA: TGCGCCAGCAGCCGATCTAGGACAGAAATAAACCAAGAGACCCAGTACTTC.

This clone was counted a few times. The chain joins TRBV7-9 to TRBJ2-7, with D maybe TRBD1 (6 bases). Germline lookup yields CDR1 SEHNR and CDR2 FQNEAQ (reference sequence). V gave up 2 bases and J gave up 7 bases, with 15 bases separating them. The CDR3 loop spans 14 amino acids. The CDR3 here is CASSLLQGSGEQYF. CDR3 sequence (DNA): TGTGCCAGCAGCTTACTTCAGGGGAGTGGGGAGCAGTACTTC. Based on the CDR3 plus reference TRBV7-9 and TRBJ2-7, the full variable domain is DTGVSQNPRHKITKRGQNVTFRCDPISEHNRLYWYRQTLGQGPEFLTYFQNEAQLEKSRLLSDRFSAERPKGSFSTLEIQRTEQGDSAMYLCASSLLQGSGEQYFGPGTRLTVT.

This clone was recorded only once. The rearrangement uses TRBV5-4 and TRBJ2-5; possible D gene TRBD2, 5 bases. Germline CDR1 and CDR2: SGHNT and YYREEE (reference sequence). The V end lost 10 bases, the J end lost 3 bases, and 7 bases lay between the germline ends. The CDR3 consists of 10 residues. The CDR3: CAWGEETQYF. In nucleotides, the CDR3 is TGTGCCTGGGGAGAAGAGACCCAGTACTTC.

The V gene is TRBV27, the J gene TRBJ2-7; 7 bases are a match to TRBD1. CDR3 length: 13 amino acids. Germline V gene lookup returns CDR1 MNHEY and CDR2 SMNVEV (reference sequence). V was pared by 5 bases and J by 3 bases, with 4 bases of the junction left unmatched. The CDR3 reads CASSLGQVYEQYF. CDR3 sequence (DNA): TGTGCCAGCAGTCTTGGACAGGTCTACGAGCAGTACTTC.